The clone carrying this TCR beta chain showed up just a few times. Antigen unknown. These data originate in a study of cytomegalovirus exposure and HLA in healthy donors. Study-level results: Reports described diagnosis of cytomegalovirus status by the classifier as highly specific and sensitive. In a later analysis, compared with equally common non-associated chains, HLA-associated beta chains were more expanded. Among donors in an Asian-associated ancestry cluster, a later analysis reportedly found fewer N-insertions than the roughly 700-donor mean.

Researchers ran the PCR with 60 Vbeta and 13 Jbeta primers. Sequencing used immunoSEQ multiplex PCR; TCRdb keeps in-frame clones, though not all of them. The sample includes 95,000 to 110,000 clones, 10% of them seen just once. Trimming at V came to 7 bases and at J to 2 bases, leaving 4 bases not matched to a gene. CDR1 is LGHNA and CDR2 is YNFKEQ in the germline V gene. The length of the CDR3 is 15 residues. V gene TRBV4-2 combines with J gene TRBJ2-2; 10 nucleotides align to TRBD2. Material: PBMCs. This TCR came from a man between 35 and 55 years old in good health and CMV-seropositive. The CDR3 loop reads CASTELAGNTGELFF. CDR3 coding DNA: TGTGCCAGCACCGAACTAGCGGGAAACACCGGGGAGCTGTTTTTT.